The 25 T cell receptor beta chains reported below all come from one sample, sequenced in a study of T cells after yellow fever vaccination (dated by TCRdb to between 2018 and 2020). Per the publication, the treatment or condition label means: live attenuated yellow fever vaccine strain. Library generation was performed with 5' RACE. Sequenced using an Illumina HiSeq 2500. Using fastp at Q25 and MiXCR, TCRdb reprocessed the public reads and kept productive beta chains. One record per CDR3 amino acid sequence lists the most common genes and DNA. The sample profile shows around 600,000 distinct CDR3 sequences; 9% to 15% of them were found once. The biggest ten clones account for about 16% of the sample. The sequences come from PBMCs, collected on the day of the yellow fever booster vaccination. The receptors derive from a man aged 25-45 years who received the YFV17D yellow fever vaccine.

This clonotype was observed a handful of times. This chain uses TRBV20-1 with TRBJ2-1; 11 positions match TRBD2. The CDR3 is 15 amino acids. Trimming removed 6 bases from V and 3 bases from J; junction bases left unmatched: 7. CDR1 and CDR2 (germline): DFQATT, SNEGSKA (reference sequence). The CDR3 reads CSATTGLAVYNEQFF. As DNA, the CDR3 is TGCAGTGCAACTACGGGACTAGCGGTCTACAATGAGCAGTTCTTC.

The genes are TRBV6-5 and TRBJ2-3, with unresolved D. Per the germline V gene, CDR1 is MNHEY and CDR2 is SVGAGI. The CDR3 runs to 15 residues. The V gene lost 6 bases and the J gene lost 0 bases, with 13 bases spanning the gap. CDR3 protein: CASRLGLVSTDTQYF. CDR3 coding DNA: TGTGCCAGCAGATTAGGTTTGGTGAGCACAGATACGCAGTATTTT.

This clonotype came up a few times. The rearrangement uses TRBV20-1 and TRBJ2-3, with unresolved D. V lost 4 bases and J lost 6, with 17 bases in between. The length of the CDR3 is 14 residues. CDR1 and CDR2 (germline): DFQATT, SNEGSKA (reference sequence). CDR3 sequence: CSAIPPGGSDTQYF. CDR3 nucleotide sequence: TGCAGTGCTATTCCGCCCGGTGGTTCGGATACGCAGTATTTT.

The genes are TRBV4-2 and TRBJ2-5; D might be TRBD1 (6 bases). Germline-derived CDR1 and CDR2 are LGHNA and YNFKEQ. The CDR3 runs 16 residues. V lost 3 bases and J 4 bases, leaving 18 bases between the germline ends. The CDR3 DNA sequence: TGTGCCAGCAGCCATGGTGACAGGCCGACGGGAGAGACCCAGTACTTC. Amino acids: CASSHGDRPTGETQYF.

This clonotype was counted at least ten times. The chain is built from TRBV12-3 or TRBV12-4 and TRBJ2-4; TRBD2 matches 10 bases. CDR3 size: 17 residues. Trimming cost V 6 bases and J 5 bases; bases outside gene matches: 13. The CDR3 loop is CASRPRTSGSSQNIQYF. DNA for the CDR3: TGTGCCAGCAGACCGCGGACTAGCGGTTCGAGCCAAAACATTCAGTACTTC.

This clonotype was seen a handful of times. V is TRBV19 and J is TRBJ1-1; D is unresolved. V was cut by 7 bases and J by 0 bases, with 12 bases left in between. CDR1 and CDR2 from the germline V gene are LNHDA and SQIVND (reference sequence). CDR3 size: 14 residues. The CDR3 DNA is TGTGCCAGTACGATAGGGAGCTTGAACACTGAAGCTTTCTTT. Residues: CASTIGSLNTEAFF.

CDR3 region: CASSFNSGNGFGEQYF. CDR3 coding DNA: TGTGCCAGCAGTTTCAATAGCGGAAACGGTTTCGGGGAGCAGTACTTC. The gene calls are TRBV12-3 or TRBV12-4 and TRBJ2-7; TRBD2 is a possible D gene (6 bases). This CDR3 is built from 16 residues. Trimming left V 3 bases short and J 7 bases short, with 22 bases between.

The chain recombines TRBV6-2 or TRBV6-3 with TRBJ2-7; 8 positions agree with TRBD2. This CDR3 comprises 16 residues. V shed 2 bases, J shed 3 bases, and the junction held 9 bases outside the gene matches. Looked up from germline, CDR1 is MNHEY and CDR2 is SVGEGT. The CDR3 here is CASSYGRGATDYEQYF. CDR3 DNA: TGTGCCAGCAGTTACGGGCGGGGGGCAACAGACTACGAGCAGTACTTC.

The rearrangement joins TRBV20-1 to TRBJ2-6, with D perhaps TRBD2 (5 bases). Germline CDR1 reads DFQATT; CDR2 reads SNEGSKA (reference sequence). V lost 4 bases, J lost 4 bases, and 8 bases lay in between. This CDR3 contains 13 residues. CDR3 sequence (DNA): TGCAGTGCTACTAGCCCAGGGGCCAACGTCCTGACTTTC. This translates into CSATSPGANVLTF.

This clonotype was counted between two and nine times. The chain is built from TRBV20-1 and TRBJ2-7; D perhaps matches TRBD2 (6 bases). Between the trimmed V and J ends, which lost 3 bases and 5 bases, there was a span of 11 bases. Germline V gene sequence: CDR1 DFQATT, CDR2 SNEGSKA (reference sequence). This CDR3 region has 12 residues. The CDR3 DNA reads TGCAGTGCTAGCCGGAGGGGAGACGAGCAGTACTTC. Protein sequence: CSASRRGDEQYF.

This clonotype has more than one count but fewer than ten. The genes are TRBV20-1 and TRBJ2-7, with D possibly matching TRBD1 (5 bases). CDR1 DFQATT and CDR2 SNEGSKA come from the germline V gene (reference sequence). Trimming stripped 0 bases from V and 6 bases from J, with 12 bases between. The length of the CDR3 is 13 residues. The CDR3 DNA sequence: TGCAGTGCTAGAGATTCGAGGACACGCGAGCAGTACTTC. Translation: CSARDSRTREQYF.

The chain is built from TRBV12-3 or TRBV12-4 and TRBJ2-7; TRBD2 aligns across 10 bases. CDR3 length: 15 amino acids. Trimming at V came to 6 bases and at J to 2 bases, leaving 7 bases not matched to a gene. The CDR3 DNA reads TGTGCCAGCAGCTTGGGACTAGCGCCCACCTACGAGCAGTACTTC. This sequence encodes CASSLGLAPTYEQYF.

This clonotype was found a few times. V gene TRBV5-1 combines with J gene TRBJ1-5; tentative D call: TRBD1 (6 bases). The CDR3 has 15 amino acids. Trimming cost V 5 bases and J 3 bases, with 15 bases left between them. The germline V gene encodes CDR1 SGHRS and CDR2 YFSETQ. The CDR3 nucleotides are TGCGCCAGCAGTCCCCAACAGGGTCCCAATCAGCCCCAGCATTTT. It translates to CASSPQQGPNQPQHF.

This clonotype was seen a handful of times. The V call is TRBV20-1, the J call TRBJ2-3, with a weak D call TRBD2 (6 bases). This CDR3 comprises 15 residues. Trimming took 6 bases from V and 0 from J, leaving 16 bases between them. Germline V CDR1 and CDR2: DFQATT, SNEGSKA (reference sequence). The CDR3 DNA reads TGCAGTGCAATAAGCATCGGGACTAGCACAGATACGCAGTATTTT. This sequence encodes CSAISIGTSTDTQYF.

This clonotype turned up a few times. This chain uses TRBV7-2 with TRBJ1-1, with D tentatively TRBD1 (5 bases). CDR1 is SGHTA and CDR2 is FQGNSA in the germline V gene. The CDR3 has 15 residues. V lost 7 bases and J lost 0, with 15 bases in between. CDR3 amino acids: CASKVWGSMNTEAFF. Written as DNA, the CDR3 is TGTGCCAGCAAAGTTTGGGGGAGCATGAACACTGAAGCTTTCTTT. The whole variable domain, remainder taken from reference TRBV7-2 and TRBJ1-1, is GAGVSQSPSNKVTEKGKDVELRCDPISGHTALYWYRQSLGQGLEFLIYFQGNSAPDKSGLPSDRFSAERTGGSVSTLTIQRTQQEDSAVYLCASKVWGSMNTEAFFGQGTRLTVV.

This chain links TRBV4-3 with TRBJ2-5, with D possibly matching TRBD2 (5 bases). The CDR3 runs 13 residues. V shed 1 base and J shed 7 bases, with 10 bases lying between them. CDR1 and CDR2 (germline): LGHNA, YSLEER. CDR3 amino acids: CASSQVTGGTQYF. Written as DNA, the CDR3 is TGCGCCAGCAGCCAAGTCACTGGAGGGACCCAGTACTTC.

The V and J genes are TRBV30 and TRBJ2-3; maybe TRBD2 (6 bases). CDR1 and CDR2 from the germline V gene are GTSNPN and SVGIG (reference sequence). CDR3 length: 12 amino acids. Trimming removed 5 bases from V and 0 bases from J, with 6 bases in between. CDR3 DNA sequence: TGTGCCTGGGGGGGGAGCACAGATACGCAGTATTTT. It encodes CAWGGSTDTQYF.

Only a few counts were recorded for this clonotype. The chain employs TRBV5-1 and TRBJ2-3, with TRBD2 matching over 7 bases. Germline trimming cut 3 bases from V and 0 bases from J; bases unmatched to any gene: 13. Germline V gene sequence: CDR1 SGHRS, CDR2 YFSETQ. The length of the CDR3 is 18 residues. In DNA, the CDR3 is TGCGCCAGCAGCTCCACTCTGACTAGCTGTACTAGCACAGATACGCAGTATTTT. Translated: CASSSTLTSCTSTDTQYF.

The chain links TRBV12-3 or TRBV12-4 to TRBJ1-2, with D possibly matching TRBD1 (6 bases). This CDR3 has 13 amino acids. Deletions cut 6 bases from V and 8 bases from J, with 16 bases between. The DNA of the CDR3 is TGTGCCAGCAGCGCGACAGGCGATCTGGGCTACACCTTC. This encodes CASSATGDLGYTF.

V gene TRBV7-8 combines with J gene TRBJ2-7, with D unclear. The CDR3 has 17 amino acids. Between the trimmed V and J ends, which lost 1 base and 6 bases, there was a span of 22 bases. Germline V lookup: CDR1 SGHVS, CDR2 FQNEAQ. This chain's CDR3 is CASSLVAKASAKGEQYF. Here the CDR3 DNA reads TGTGCCAGCAGCTTAGTGGCAAAGGCTTCGGCGAAAGGCGAGCAGTACTTC.

In its sample, this clonotype was seen a few times. The rearrangement uses TRBV11-2 and TRBJ2-7; the D call may be TRBD1 or TRBD2 (6 bases each). Germline-derived CDR1 and CDR2 are SGHAT and FQNNGV. Trimming took off 2 bases at V and 2 bases at J, with 22 bases between the two ends. This CDR3 has 18 amino acids. CDR3 in amino acids: CASSLRGVVGGGAYEQYF. The CDR3 DNA sequence: TGTGCCAGCAGCTTAAGGGGCGTAGTGGGGGGCGGGGCCTACGAGCAGTACTTC.

The genes are TRBV20-1 and TRBJ1-6; possibly TRBD1 for D (5 bases). The germline gives CDR1 DFQATT, CDR2 SNEGSKA (reference sequence). V lost 0 bases to trimming and J lost 4 bases, with 16 bases between them. This CDR3 is 17 amino acids long. The CDR3 DNA sequence: TGCAGTGCTAGAGATGGGACGTTGGGGGTGTATAATTCACCCCTCCACTTT. Amino acids: CSARDGTLGVYNSPLHF.

The chain employs TRBV7-9 and TRBJ2-4; no definite D call. The CDR3 has 14 residues. Trimming pared 5 bases from V and 5 bases from J, leaving 13 bases between. The germline CDR1 and CDR2 sequences are SEHNR and FQNEAQ (reference sequence). For the CDR3, the DNA is TGTGCCAGCAGCGTCGGGTTGATCGAAAACATTCAGTACTTC. This codes for CASSVGLIENIQYF.

This clonotype was picked up many times. This chain connects TRBV4-3 to TRBJ2-7; D perhaps matches TRBD2 (5 bases). V was cut by 4 bases and J by 2 bases, with 12 bases left in between. CDR3 length: 14 residues. Germline loops: CDR1 LGHNA, CDR2 YSLEER. The CDR3, as DNA: TGCGCCAGCAGCCCAGGACTGCCTCCCTACGAGCAGTACTTC. It codes for CASSPGLPPYEQYF.

The chain joins TRBV29-1 to TRBJ2-1, with TRBD2 identical over 8 bases. Per germline, CDR1 SQVTM and CDR2 ANQGSEA. J gave up 4 bases and V 3 bases, and 5 bases lay outside the gene matches. The CDR3 extends over 14 amino acids. CDR3 sequence reads: CSVDLASGYNEQFF. CDR3 bases: TGCAGCGTTGATCTGGCTAGCGGGTACAATGAGCAGTTCTTC.